Listed below are T cell receptor beta chains from one sample, sequenced in a study of molecular identifiers for immune sequencing clone quantification. TCRdb used MiXCR to reprocess the PCR reads, holding one entry per CDR3 protein. The data hold about half a million distinct CDR3 sequences, with roughly 25% observed a single time. The specimen was naive CD8+ T cells from blood, with Jurkat cell RNA spiked in. The origin of the receptors is a human donor in good health. Some libraries in this study had Jurkat cell RNA spiked in. Each CDR3 is given with its conserved first and last residue. Each record gives: CDR3 protein, CDR3 DNA, clone size, D gene, J gene, V gene. The D gene is left open where the match is weak. Clone size is given for some rows only: seen once, a few or many times, or a class if the clone is expanded.

cdr3_aa: CAISGDSSHEQYF; cdr3_nt: TGTGCCATCAGCGGGGACAGTTCCCACGAGCAGTACTTC; clone_size: NA; d_call: TRBD1; j_call: TRBJ2-7; v_call: TRBV10-3
cdr3_aa: CASSLLAGGPGDTQYF; cdr3_nt: TGTGCCAGCAGCCTCCTTGCGGGGGGGCCGGGAGATACGCAGTATTTT; clone_size: many; d_call: TRBD2; j_call: TRBJ2-3; v_call: TRBV27
cdr3_aa: CASSFEHTLVDTQYF; cdr3_nt: TGCGCCAGCAGCTTTGAGCATACTCTGGTGGATACGCAGTATTTT; clone_size: many; d_call: NA; j_call: TRBJ2-3; v_call: TRBV5-1
cdr3_aa: CASSYQAGVGSNEQFF; cdr3_nt: TGTGCCAGCAGCTATCAAGCGGGAGTCGGGTCCAATGAGCAGTTCTTC; clone_size: few; d_call: TRBD2; j_call: TRBJ2-1; v_call: TRBV5-6
cdr3_aa: CASSLGGEGTDTQYF; cdr3_nt: TGTGCCAGCAGCTTAGGGGGCGAGGGAACAGATACGCAGTATTTT; clone_size: NA; d_call: TRBD1; j_call: TRBJ2-3; v_call: TRBV5-4
cdr3_aa: CASSQELPGTEAFF; cdr3_nt: TGCGCCAGCAGCCAAGAGCTGCCCGGCACTGAAGCTTTCTTT; clone_size: few; d_call: NA; j_call: TRBJ1-1; v_call: TRBV4-3
cdr3_aa: CASSESSSVIQHF; cdr3_nt: TGTGCCAGCAGTGAATCTTCGTCGGTCATCCAGCATTTT; clone_size: few; d_call: NA; j_call: TRBJ1-5; v_call: TRBV25-1
cdr3_aa: CASNLLGADANYGYTF; cdr3_nt: TGTGCCAGCAATCTACTGGGGGCGGATGCTAACTATGGCTACACCTTC; clone_size: few; d_call: NA; j_call: TRBJ1-2; v_call: TRBV12-3/TRBV12-4
cdr3_aa: CASSPTGTLGSPLHF; cdr3_nt: TGCGCCAGCAGCCCCACAGGGACTTTAGGTTCACCCCTCCACTTT; clone_size: NA; d_call: NA; j_call: TRBJ1-6; v_call: TRBV4-3
cdr3_aa: CASSFQPDYEQYF; cdr3_nt: TGTGCCAGCAGTTTCCAACCGGACTACGAGCAGTACTTC; clone_size: NA; d_call: NA; j_call: TRBJ2-7; v_call: TRBV12-3/TRBV12-4
cdr3_aa: CASSYIPASTDTQYF; cdr3_nt: TGTGCCAGCAGTTACATTCCCGCTAGCACAGATACGCAGTATTTT; clone_size: many; d_call: NA; j_call: TRBJ2-3; v_call: TRBV6-5
cdr3_aa: CASSLTAGSYYEQYF; cdr3_nt: TGTGCCAGCAGTTTAACGGCGGGGAGCTATTACGAGCAGTACTTC; clone_size: NA; d_call: NA; j_call: TRBJ2-7; v_call: TRBV27
cdr3_aa: CAWSQGSGNTGTQYF; cdr3_nt: TGTGCCTGGAGTCAAGGGTCAGGGAACACAGGTACGCAGTATTTT; clone_size: NA; d_call: NA; j_call: TRBJ2-3; v_call: TRBV30
cdr3_aa: CGSSLATTSLYGYTF; cdr3_nt: TGTGGCAGCAGTTTAGCTACGACAAGCTTATATGGCTACACCTTC; clone_size: NA; d_call: NA; j_call: TRBJ1-2; v_call: TRBV12-3/TRBV12-4
cdr3_aa: CASSPQRKNTGELFF; cdr3_nt: TGTGCCAGCAGCCCCCAGCGGAAGAACACCGGGGAGCTGTTTTTT; clone_size: many; d_call: NA; j_call: TRBJ2-2; v_call: TRBV5-6
cdr3_aa: CASSSTANSNQPQHF; cdr3_nt: TGTGCCAGCAGCTCGACAGCTAATAGCAATCAGCCCCAGCATTTT; clone_size: many; d_call: NA; j_call: TRBJ1-5; v_call: TRBV12-3/TRBV12-4
cdr3_aa: CASSQDRISGANVLTF; cdr3_nt: TGCGCCAGCAGCCAAGATAGGATCTCTGGGGCCAACGTCCTGACTTTC; clone_size: NA; d_call: NA; j_call: TRBJ2-6; v_call: TRBV4-3
cdr3_aa: CASSLIERGQETQYF; cdr3_nt: TGTGCCAGCAGTTTAATTGAGAGGGGACAAGAGACCCAGTACTTC; clone_size: few; d_call: NA; j_call: TRBJ2-5; v_call: TRBV12-3/TRBV12-4
cdr3_aa: CSARDQGSREPYEQYF; cdr3_nt: TGCAGTGCTAGAGATCAAGGCTCCCGGGAGCCCTACGAGCAGTACTTC; clone_size: NA; d_call: NA; j_call: TRBJ2-7; v_call: TRBV20-1
cdr3_aa: CASSPAGVQETQYF; cdr3_nt: TGTGCCAGCAGTCCGGCAGGGGTCCAAGAGACCCAGTACTTC; clone_size: NA; d_call: NA; j_call: TRBJ2-5; v_call: TRBV12-3/TRBV12-4
cdr3_aa: CASTPSGGTYEQYF; cdr3_nt: TGTGCCAGTACACCCAGCGGGGGAACCTACGAGCAGTACTTC; clone_size: NA; d_call: TRBD2; j_call: TRBJ2-7; v_call: TRBV19
cdr3_aa: CASSLVVGLGGEQYF; cdr3_nt: TGTGCCAGCAGCTTAGTTGTTGGACTAGGTGGCGAGCAGTACTTC; clone_size: NA; d_call: TRBD2; j_call: TRBJ2-7; v_call: TRBV7-6
cdr3_aa: CASSYFQGNTGELFF; cdr3_nt: TGTGCCAGCAGTTACTTCCAAGGGAACACCGGGGAGCTGTTTTTT; clone_size: many; d_call: NA; j_call: TRBJ2-2; v_call: TRBV6-6
cdr3_aa: CASSYLPLWTPDSSGNTIYF; cdr3_nt: TGTGCCAGCAGTTACTTGCCTTTATGGACCCCCGACTCCTCTGGAAACACCATATATTTT; clone_size: few; d_call: NA; j_call: TRBJ1-3; v_call: TRBV6-6
cdr3_aa: CASSYTGASGAYGLF; cdr3_nt: TGTGCCAGCAGTTACACCGGGGCTAGCGGGGCCTACGGGCTCTTC; clone_size: many; d_call: TRBD2; j_call: TRBJ2-7; v_call: TRBV6-2/TRBV6-3
cdr3_aa: CASRGGYPYEQYF; cdr3_nt: TGTGCCAGCAGGGGCGGGTACCCCTACGAGCAGTACTTC; clone_size: many; d_call: NA; j_call: TRBJ2-7; v_call: TRBV2
cdr3_aa: CASSLTMNTAAFF; cdr3_nt: TGTGCCAGCAGCCTTACGATGAACACTGCCGCTTTCTTT; clone_size: NA; d_call: NA; j_call: TRBJ1-1; v_call: TRBV7-2
cdr3_aa: CASSHGTDYYEQYF; cdr3_nt: TGTGCCAGCAGCCATGGGACGGATTACTACGAGCAGTACTTC; clone_size: NA; d_call: NA; j_call: TRBJ2-7; v_call: TRBV6-5
cdr3_aa: CASSLDDTGRLSNQPQHF; cdr3_nt: TGTGCCAGCAGCTTAGACGATACAGGCAGACTGAGCAATCAGCCCCAGCATTTT; clone_size: NA; d_call: NA; j_call: TRBJ1-5; v_call: TRBV7-9
cdr3_aa: CASSEFGLAVTTDTQYF; cdr3_nt: TGTGCCAGCAGTGAGTTCGGACTAGCGGTAACCACAGATACGCAGTATTTT; clone_size: NA; d_call: TRBD2; j_call: TRBJ2-3; v_call: TRBV25-1
cdr3_aa: CATSAKREPYSEQFF; cdr3_nt: TGTGCCACCAGTGCGAAGCGGGAGCCCTACAGTGAGCAGTTCTTC; clone_size: NA; d_call: TRBD2; j_call: TRBJ2-1; v_call: TRBV24-1
cdr3_aa: CAWSEKRTGGVNQPQHF; cdr3_nt: TGTGCCTGGAGTGAAAAAAGGACAGGAGGGGTGAATCAGCCCCAGCATTTT; clone_size: NA; d_call: TRBD1; j_call: TRBJ1-5; v_call: TRBV30
cdr3_aa: CASSTGYEQYF; cdr3_nt: TGTGCCAGCAGCACGGGGTACGAGCAGTACTTC; clone_size: many; d_call: NA; j_call: TRBJ2-7; v_call: TRBV19
cdr3_aa: CSATTGTGLAEQYF; cdr3_nt: TGCAGTGCCACGACCGGGACAGGGCTCGCGGAGCAGTACTTC; clone_size: NA; d_call: TRBD1; j_call: TRBJ2-7; v_call: TRBV20-1
cdr3_aa: CASSLIGVAETQYF; cdr3_nt: TGTGCCAGCAGCTTGATCGGAGTGGCAGAGACCCAGTACTTC; clone_size: many; d_call: NA; j_call: TRBJ2-5; v_call: TRBV7-3
cdr3_aa: CASSLGVEAFF; cdr3_nt: TGTGCCAGCAGCTTGGGGGTTGAAGCTTTCTTT; clone_size: many; d_call: NA; j_call: TRBJ1-1; v_call: TRBV5-6
cdr3_aa: CASSPIQYTTLSYEQYF; cdr3_nt: TGTGCCAGCAGCCCGATCCAATACACGACCCTATCCTACGAGCAGTACTTC; clone_size: few; d_call: NA; j_call: TRBJ2-7; v_call: TRBV7-9
cdr3_aa: CSARDFQNTGELFF; cdr3_nt: TGCAGTGCGAGGGACTTCCAGAACACCGGGGAGCTGTTTTTT; clone_size: NA; d_call: NA; j_call: TRBJ2-2; v_call: TRBV20-1
cdr3_aa: CASSEMTGYSPLHF; cdr3_nt: TGTGCCAGCAGTGAAATGACAGGGTACTCACCCCTCCACTTT; clone_size: many; d_call: TRBD1; j_call: TRBJ1-6; v_call: TRBV25-1